What follows is one T cell receptor beta chain and its context. Antigen: not known. CD4+ cells were split into CD45RA+ naive and CD45RA-negative memory subsets. The table came from immunoSEQ multiplex PCR; TCRdb's copy has only in-frame clones and leaves some out. Of some 2,500,000 clones in the sample, 93% were seen once. The CDR3 runs to 15 residues. Trimming took 5 bases from V and 2 from J, leaving 14 bases between them. Germline V gene data show CDR1 as SGHRS and CDR2 as YFSETQ. This entry is derived from a study of shared clonotypes between healthy human individuals. Notes on the study in general: Large depth notwithstanding, sorted-subset sequencing proved incomplete by rarefaction. Genetic and exposure-history diversity was limited by the few donors.

The gene calls are TRBV5-1 and TRBJ2-1; TRBD1 might be the D (6 bases). The sample comprised naive CD4+ T cells from PBMCs. The subset here: CD45RA+ positively selected. The TCR sequence derives from a man younger than 30 in good health. Some clones in this sample may be carry-over from other donors' samples. CDR3 amino acids: CASRHRDTTYNEQFF. The CDR3 DNA follows: TGCGCCAGCAGACACCGGGACACTACCTACAATGAGCAGTTCTTC.